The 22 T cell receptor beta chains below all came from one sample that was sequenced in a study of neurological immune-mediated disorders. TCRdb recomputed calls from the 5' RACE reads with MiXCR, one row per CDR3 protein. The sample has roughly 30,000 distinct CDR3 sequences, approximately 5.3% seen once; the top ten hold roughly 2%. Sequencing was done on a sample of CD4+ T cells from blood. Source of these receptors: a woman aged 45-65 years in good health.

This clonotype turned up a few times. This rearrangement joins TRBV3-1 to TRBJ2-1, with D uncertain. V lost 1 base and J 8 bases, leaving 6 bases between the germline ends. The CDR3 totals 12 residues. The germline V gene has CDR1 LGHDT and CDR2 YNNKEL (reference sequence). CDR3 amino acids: CASSQGGYEQFF. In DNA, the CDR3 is TGTGCCAGCAGCCAAGGGGGTTATGAGCAGTTCTTC.

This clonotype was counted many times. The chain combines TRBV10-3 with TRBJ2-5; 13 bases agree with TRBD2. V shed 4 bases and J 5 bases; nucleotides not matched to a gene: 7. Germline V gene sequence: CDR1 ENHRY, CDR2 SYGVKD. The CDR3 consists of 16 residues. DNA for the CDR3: TGTGCCATCAGTGTCGGGACTAGCGGGAAAGGGGAGACCCAGTACTTC. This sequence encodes CAISVGTSGKGETQYF.

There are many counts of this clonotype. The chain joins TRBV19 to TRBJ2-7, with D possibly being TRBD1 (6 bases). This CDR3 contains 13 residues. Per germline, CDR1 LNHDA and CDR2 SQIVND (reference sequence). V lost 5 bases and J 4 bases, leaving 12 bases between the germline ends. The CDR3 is CASSDRLGYEQYF. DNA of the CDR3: TGTGCCAGTAGTGACAGGCTCGGGTACGAGCAGTACTTC.

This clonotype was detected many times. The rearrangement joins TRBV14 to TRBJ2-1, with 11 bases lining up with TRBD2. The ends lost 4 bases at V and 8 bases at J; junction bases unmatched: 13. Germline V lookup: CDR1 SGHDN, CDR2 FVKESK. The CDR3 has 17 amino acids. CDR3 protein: CASSLYRLAGTRYEQFF. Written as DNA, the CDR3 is TGTGCCAGCAGCCTCTACCGACTAGCGGGGACCCGATATGAGCAGTTCTTC.

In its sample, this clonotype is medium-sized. CDR3 bases: TGCGCCAGCAGCTTTCAGCCACCCGGGACAAGAAGCACAGATACGCAGTATTTT. It is translated as CASSFQPPGTRSTDTQYF. V and J are TRBV5-1 and TRBJ2-3; possible D gene TRBD1, 6 bases. The germline V gene encodes CDR1 SGHRS and CDR2 YFSETQ. This CDR3 spans 18 amino acids. Trimming removed 2 bases from V and 0 bases from J, with 19 bases in between.

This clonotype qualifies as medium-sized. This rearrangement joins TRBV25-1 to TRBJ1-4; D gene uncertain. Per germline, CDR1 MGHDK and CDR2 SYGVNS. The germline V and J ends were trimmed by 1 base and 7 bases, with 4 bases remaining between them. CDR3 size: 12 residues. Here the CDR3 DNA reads TGTGCCAGCAGTGAATTTGGTGAAAAACTGTTTTTT. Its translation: CASSEFGEKLFF. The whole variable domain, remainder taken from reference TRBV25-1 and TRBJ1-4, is EADIYQTPRYLVIGTGKKITLECSQTMGHDKMYWYQQDPGMELHLIHYSYGVNSTEKGDLSSESTVSRIRTEHFPLTLESARPSHTSQYLCASSEFGEKLFFGSGTQLSVL.

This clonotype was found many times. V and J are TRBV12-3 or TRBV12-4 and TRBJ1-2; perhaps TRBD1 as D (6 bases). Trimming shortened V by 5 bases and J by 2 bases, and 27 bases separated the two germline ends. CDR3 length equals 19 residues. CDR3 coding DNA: TGTGCCAGCAGTCTCCCGCCAGGGGTCCTAGTCGGAAGAAACTATGGCTACACCTTC. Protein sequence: CASSLPPGVLVGRNYGYTF.

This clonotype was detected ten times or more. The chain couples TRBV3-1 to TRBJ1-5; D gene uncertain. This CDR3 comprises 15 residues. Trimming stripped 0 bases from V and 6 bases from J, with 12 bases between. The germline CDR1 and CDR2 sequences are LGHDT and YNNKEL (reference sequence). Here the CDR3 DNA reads TGTGCCAGCAGCCAAGACCCTAGCCCCAGTCAGCCCCAGCATTTT. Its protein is CASSQDPSPSQPQHF.

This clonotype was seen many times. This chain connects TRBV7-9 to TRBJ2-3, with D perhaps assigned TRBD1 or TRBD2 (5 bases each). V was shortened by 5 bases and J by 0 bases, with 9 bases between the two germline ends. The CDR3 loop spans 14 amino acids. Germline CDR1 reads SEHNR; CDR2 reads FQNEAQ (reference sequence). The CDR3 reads CASSPRDSTDTQYF. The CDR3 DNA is TGTGCCAGCAGCCCCCGGGACAGCACAGATACGCAGTATTTT.

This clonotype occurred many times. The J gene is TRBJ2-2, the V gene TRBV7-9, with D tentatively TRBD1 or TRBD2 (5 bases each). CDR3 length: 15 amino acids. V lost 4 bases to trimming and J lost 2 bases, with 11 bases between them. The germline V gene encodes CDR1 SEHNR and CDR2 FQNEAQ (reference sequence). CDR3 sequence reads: CASSSGRVNTGELFF. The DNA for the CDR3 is TGTGCCAGCAGCTCGGGACGTGTCAACACCGGGGAGCTGTTTTTT.

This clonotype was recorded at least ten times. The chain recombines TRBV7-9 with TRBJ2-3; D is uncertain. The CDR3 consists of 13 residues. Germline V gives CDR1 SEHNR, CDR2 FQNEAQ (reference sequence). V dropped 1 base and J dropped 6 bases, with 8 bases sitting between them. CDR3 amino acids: CASSLDRPDTQYF. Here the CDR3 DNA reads TGTGCCAGCAGCTTAGATAGGCCCGATACGCAGTATTTT.

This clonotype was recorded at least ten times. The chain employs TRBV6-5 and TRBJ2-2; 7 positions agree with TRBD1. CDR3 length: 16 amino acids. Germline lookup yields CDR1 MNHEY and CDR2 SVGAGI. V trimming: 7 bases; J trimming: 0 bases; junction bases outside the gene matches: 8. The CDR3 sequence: CASNIRTGANTGELFF. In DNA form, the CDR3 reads TGTGCCAGCAACATCCGGACAGGAGCGAACACCGGGGAGCTGTTTTTT.

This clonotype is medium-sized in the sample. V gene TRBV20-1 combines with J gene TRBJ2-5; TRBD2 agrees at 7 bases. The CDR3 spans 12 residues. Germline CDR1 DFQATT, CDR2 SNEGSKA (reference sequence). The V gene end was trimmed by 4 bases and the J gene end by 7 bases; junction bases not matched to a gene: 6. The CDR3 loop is CSAKAGFGTQYF. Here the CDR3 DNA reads TGCAGTGCTAAAGCGGGGTTTGGGACCCAGTACTTC.

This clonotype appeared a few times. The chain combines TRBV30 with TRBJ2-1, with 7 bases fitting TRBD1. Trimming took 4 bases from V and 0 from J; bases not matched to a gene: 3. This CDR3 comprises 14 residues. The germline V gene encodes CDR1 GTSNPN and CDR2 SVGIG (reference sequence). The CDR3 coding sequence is TGTGCCTGGAAGGGACAGAGCTCCTACAATGAGCAGTTCTTC. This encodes CAWKGQSSYNEQFF.

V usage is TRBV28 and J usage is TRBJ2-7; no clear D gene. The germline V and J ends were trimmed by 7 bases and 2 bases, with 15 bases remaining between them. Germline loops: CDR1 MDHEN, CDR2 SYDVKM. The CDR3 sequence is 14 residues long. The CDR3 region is CASTISTRTYEQYF. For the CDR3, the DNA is TGTGCCAGCACCATCTCGACACGAACCTACGAGCAGTACTTC.

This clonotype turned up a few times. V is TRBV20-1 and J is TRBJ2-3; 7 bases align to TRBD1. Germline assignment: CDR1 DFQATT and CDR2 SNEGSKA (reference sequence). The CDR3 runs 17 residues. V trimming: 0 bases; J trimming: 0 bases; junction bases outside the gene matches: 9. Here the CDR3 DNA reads TGCAGTGCTAGAGATTTTAGGACAGGCGCTAGCACAGATACGCAGTATTTT. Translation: CSARDFRTGASTDTQYF.

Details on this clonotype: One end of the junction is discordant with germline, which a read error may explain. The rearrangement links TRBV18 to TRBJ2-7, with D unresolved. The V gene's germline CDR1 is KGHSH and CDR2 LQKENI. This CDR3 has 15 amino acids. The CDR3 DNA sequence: TGTGCCAGCTCACGAACAACTAACATGGTTTACGAGCAGCACTTC. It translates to CASSRTTNMVYEQHF.

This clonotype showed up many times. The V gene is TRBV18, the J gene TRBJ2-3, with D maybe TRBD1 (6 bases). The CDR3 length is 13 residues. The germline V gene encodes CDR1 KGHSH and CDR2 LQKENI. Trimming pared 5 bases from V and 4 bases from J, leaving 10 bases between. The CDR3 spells CASSASGADTQYF. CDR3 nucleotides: TGTGCCAGCTCAGCTTCAGGGGCAGATACGCAGTATTTT.

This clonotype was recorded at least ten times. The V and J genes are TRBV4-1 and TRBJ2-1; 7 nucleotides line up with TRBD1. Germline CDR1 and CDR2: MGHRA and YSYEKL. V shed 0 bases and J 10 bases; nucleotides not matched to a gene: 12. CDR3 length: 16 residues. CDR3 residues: CASSQEFSVGGREQFF. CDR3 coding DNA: TGCGCCAGCAGCCAAGAATTCTCGGTAGGGGGCCGAGAGCAGTTCTTC.

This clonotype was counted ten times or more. The CDR3 protein is CASSLSGQGSGGGYTF. The CDR3 bases are TGTGCCAGCAGTTTATCAGGTCAGGGGTCAGGTGGTGGCTACACCTTC. The rearrangement links TRBV27 to TRBJ1-2, with TRBD1 as a possible D gene (6 bases). CDR1 is MNHEY, CDR2 SMNVEV, per germline (reference sequence). The germline V and J ends were trimmed by 0 bases and 7 bases, with 18 bases remaining between them. The CDR3 has 16 residues.

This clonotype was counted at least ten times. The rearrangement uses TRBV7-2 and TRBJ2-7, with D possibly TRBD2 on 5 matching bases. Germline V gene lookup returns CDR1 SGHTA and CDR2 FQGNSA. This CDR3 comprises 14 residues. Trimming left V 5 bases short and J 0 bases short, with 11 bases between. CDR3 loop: CASSPGGSSYEQYF. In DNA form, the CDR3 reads TGTGCCAGCAGCCCAGGAGGAAGCTCCTACGAGCAGTACTTC. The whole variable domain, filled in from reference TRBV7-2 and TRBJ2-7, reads GAGVSQSPSNKVTEKGKDVELRCDPISGHTALYWYRQSLGQGLEFLIYFQGNSAPDKSGLPSDRFSAERTGGSVSTLTIQRTQQEDSAVYLCASSPGGSSYEQYFGPGTRLTVT.

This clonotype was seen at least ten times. This chain's CDR3 is CSARDFKGGDNSPLHF. CDR3 coding DNA: TGCAGTGCTAGAGATTTTAAGGGAGGTGATAATTCACCCCTCCACTTT. This sequence joins TRBV20-1 and TRBJ1-6; the D is unclear. CDR3 size: 16 residues. Looked up from germline, CDR1 is DFQATT and CDR2 is SNEGSKA (reference sequence). The germline V and J ends were trimmed by 0 bases and 5 bases, with 14 bases remaining between them.